Below are 21 T cell receptor beta chains sequenced from a single sample in a study of blood T cell repertoires in COVID-19. TCRdb's table, derived via immunoSEQ multiplex PCR, lists solely in-frame clones and lacks some. The sample consists of 70,000 to 100,000 clones, roughly 84% of them appearing once. The specimen sequenced was peripheral blood. The receptor source for this set is an elderly woman with acute or convalescent COVID-19.

The chain uses TRBV7-9 and TRBJ2-7; D perhaps matches TRBD2 (5 bases). The CDR3 runs 14 residues. Germline V lookup: CDR1 SEHNR, CDR2 FQNEAQ (reference sequence). The germline V and J ends were trimmed by 2 bases and 3 bases, with 11 bases remaining between them. CDR3 protein: CASSLTDGIYEQYF. In DNA form, the CDR3 reads TGTGCCAGCAGCTTAACGGACGGGATCTACGAGCAGTACTTC.

V and J are TRBV5-6 and TRBJ2-2; possibly TRBD1 for D (6 bases). Deletions cut 2 bases from V and 4 bases from J, with 9 bases between. From germline, CDR1 is SGHDT and CDR2 YYEEEE. The CDR3 consists of 14 residues. The CDR3 DNA reads as TGTGCCAGCAGCTTCGGACAGCTCACCGGGGAGCTGTTTTTT. Translation: CASSFGQLTGELFF.

The chain links TRBV14 to TRBJ1-1; D gene unclear. Trimming took 0 bases from V and 0 from J, leaving 8 bases between them. Germline loops: CDR1 SGHDN, CDR2 FVKESK. The CDR3 loop spans 15 amino acids. CDR3 DNA sequence: TGTGCCAGCAGCCAAGAGAGCCACGTGAACACTGAAGCTTTCTTT. Translation gives CASSQESHVNTEAFF. The full variable domain, its missing parts supplied by reference TRBV14 and TRBJ1-1, is EAGVTQFPSHSVIEKGQTVTLRCDPISGHDNLYWYRRVMGKEIKFLLHFVKESKQDESGMPNNRFLAERTGGTYSTLKVQPAELEDSGVYFCASSQESHVNTEAFFGQGTRLTVV.

The chain recombines TRBV19 with TRBJ1-4; D not certain. CDR3 length equals 14 residues. Between the trimmed V and J ends, which lost 3 bases and 4 bases, there was a span of 9 bases. Germline V gene data show CDR1 as LNHDA and CDR2 as SQIVND (reference sequence). The CDR3 loop is CASSIGASNEKLFF. The DNA of the CDR3 is TGTGCCAGTAGTATTGGAGCTAGTAATGAAAAACTGTTTTTT.

This clone was counted a single time. This sequence joins TRBV6-4 and TRBJ2-7, with 7 bases identical to TRBD2. Germline CDR1 and CDR2: MRHNA and SNTAGT. The CDR3 is 15 amino acids. The ends lost 6 bases at V and 6 bases at J; junction bases unmatched: 14. CDR3 nucleotides: TGTGCCAGCAGGGGGGGGTGTGGCAAAACCTGCGAGCAGTACTTC. Protein sequence: CASRGGCGKTCEQYF.

This chain uses TRBV7-2 with TRBJ2-7; maybe TRBD2 (5 bases). Trimming removed 5 bases from V and 2 bases from J, with 16 bases in between. From germline, CDR1 is SGHTA and CDR2 FQGNSA. The CDR3 length is 15 residues. In nucleotides, the CDR3 is TGTGCCAGCAGCCCAGGCTCGGGAACACCCTACGAGCAGTACTTC. Residues: CASSPGSGTPYEQYF.

The genes are TRBV27 and TRBJ1-1, with D possibly matching TRBD1 (6 bases). Trimming shortened V by 3 bases and J by 1 base, and 6 bases separated the two germline ends. The germline gives CDR1 MNHEY, CDR2 SMNVEV (reference sequence). The CDR3 is 13 residues long. CDR3 residues: CASSLDRNTEAFF. Here the CDR3 DNA reads TGTGCCAGCAGTTTGGACAGGAACACTGAAGCTTTCTTT.

The chain has TRBV7-2 and TRBJ1-1; D unclear. CDR3 length equals 13 residues. Trimming cost V 1 base and J 8 bases, with 11 bases left between them. The germline gives CDR1 SGHTA, CDR2 FQGNSA. CDR3 amino acids: CASSLVLDIEAFF. Written as DNA, the CDR3 is TGTGCCAGCAGCTTAGTTCTTGACATAGAAGCTTTCTTT.

The gene calls are TRBV6-6 and TRBJ1-5; D is possibly TRBD1 (5 bases). Per the germline V gene, CDR1 is MNHNY and CDR2 is SVGAGI (reference sequence). Trimming removed 4 bases at V and 5 bases at J, with 12 bases between. The CDR3 spans 14 residues. CDR3 DNA sequence: TGTGCCAGCAGTTCTGTGGGGCGCGATCAGCCCCAGCATTTT. It codes for CASSSVGRDQPQHF.

The CDR3 DNA reads as TGCGCCAGCAGCCCAATAGCGGGAGTCTACAATGAGCAGTTCTTC. It specifies CASSPIAGVYNEQFF. V gene TRBV5-1 combines with J gene TRBJ2-1; 9 bases are shared with TRBD2. CDR1 SGHRS and CDR2 YFSETQ come from the germline V gene. There are 15 residues in the CDR3. Unmatched junction bases numbered 5, after V lost 4 bases and J lost 3 bases. Using reference TRBV5-1 and TRBJ2-1 for the parts outside the CDR3, the full variable domain is KAGVTQTPRYLIKTRGQQVTLSCSPISGHRSVSWYQQTPGQGLQFLFEYFSETQRNKGNFPGRFSGRQFSNSRSEMNVSTLELGDSALYLCASSPIAGVYNEQFFGPGTRLTVL.

The CDR3 nucleotides are TGTGCCACCAGCAGGGGCAGGGGGCAAAGCTCTGGAAACACCATATATTTT. Its protein is CATSRGRGQSSGNTIYF. The chain couples TRBV15 to TRBJ1-3; the match to TRBD1 covers 8 bases. Losses at the gene ends were 3 bases for V and 0 bases for J; bases not matched to a gene: 7. Germline V CDR1 and CDR2: LNHNV, YYDKDF (reference sequence). The CDR3 extends over 17 amino acids.

CDR3 coding DNA: TGTGCCATCAGTAATCAGGGGACGGGCACCGGGGAGCTGTTTTTT. Translating gives CAISNQGTGTGELFF. The V and J genes are TRBV10-3 and TRBJ2-2; D perhaps matches TRBD1 (6 bases). Germline V gene data show CDR1 as ENHRY and CDR2 as SYGVKD. CDR3 length: 15 amino acids. Trimming stripped 5 bases from V and 4 bases from J, with 14 bases between.

This rearrangement joins TRBV5-1 to TRBJ1-2; 7 bases map to TRBD1. V trimming: 2 bases; J trimming: 3 bases; junction bases outside the gene matches: 10. The germline CDR1 and CDR2 sequences are SGHRS and YFSETQ. This CDR3 comprises 16 residues. The DNA of the CDR3 is TGCGCCAGCAGCTTTTCCGGGCAGGGGGTTGACTATGGCTACACCTTC. Translated: CASSFSGQGVDYGYTF.

V is TRBV15 and J is TRBJ2-2, with D perhaps TRBD2 (6 bases). The CDR3 is 16 residues long. CDR1 LNHNV and CDR2 YYDKDF come from the germline V gene (reference sequence). V lost 1 base and J lost 5, with 14 bases in between. Written as DNA, the CDR3 is TGTGCCACCAGCAGAGCTGACGGGAGCGGAACCGGGGAGCTGTTTTTT. Protein sequence: CATSRADGSGTGELFF.

The CDR3 sequence: CASSPGGWDQPQHF. The CDR3 DNA is TGTGCCAGCTCACCAGGAGGGTGGGATCAGCCCCAGCATTTT. The chain combines TRBV18 with TRBJ1-5, with D hard to call. Germline CDR1 reads KGHSH; CDR2 reads LQKENI. The CDR3 covers 14 residues. V lost 2 bases to trimming and J lost 5 bases, with 10 bases between them.

The rearrangement joins TRBV7-5 to TRBJ1-3; the table's D gene call, TRBD1, was not cross checked with the DNA. TRBV7-5 is labeled a pseudogene. This CDR3 is built from 15 residues. The CDR3 reads CVRSLVPTGGNTIYF. CDR3 DNA sequence: TGTGTCAGAAGCTTAGTCCCGACAGGAGGAAACACCATATATTTT.

The chain links TRBV4-3 to TRBJ1-2; 10 bases match TRBD1. Germline V CDR1 and CDR2: LGHNA, YSLEER. V was clipped by 0 bases and J by 6 bases; unmatched bases: 19. The CDR3 loop spans 20 amino acids. CDR3 nucleotides: TGCGCCAGCAGCCAAGATCCGGTCGATTCGGGACAGGGGATAGTGGATGGCTACACCTTC. Translating it yields CASSQDPVDSGQGIVDGYTF.

The sample holds a few counts of this clone. The chain carries TRBV7-9 and TRBJ2-7, with 13 positions matching TRBD2. The V and J ends lost 5 bases and 6 bases, in that order; junction bases with no gene match: 4. CDR3 length: 14 residues. CDR1 and CDR2 from the germline V gene are SEHNR and FQNEAQ (reference sequence). CDR3 nucleotide sequence: TGTGCCAGCAGCCGGACTAGCGGGAGTTTCGAGCAGTACTTC. This sequence encodes CASSRTSGSFEQYF.

V and J are TRBV7-2 and TRBJ2-2; 12 bases are a match to TRBD2. Germline-derived CDR1 and CDR2 are SGHTA and FQGNSA. Unmatched junction bases numbered 9, after V lost 1 base and J lost 6 bases. The CDR3 totals 18 residues. The CDR3: CASSLGSSGGALAGELFF. In nucleotides, the CDR3 is TGTGCCAGCAGCTTAGGTTCTAGCGGGGGGGCCTTGGCCGGGGAGCTGTTTTTT.

The rearrangement links TRBV6-6 to TRBJ1-5; D is uncertain. Germline V gene lookup returns CDR1 MNHNY and CDR2 SVGAGI (reference sequence). Between the trimmed V and J ends, which lost 6 bases and 6 bases, there was a span of 9 bases. CDR3 size: 12 residues. CDR3 nucleotide sequence: TGTGCCAGCAGCCCCTTGAGTCAGCCCCAGCATTTT. Its translation: CASSPLSQPQHF.

This clone has only one observation. The chain couples TRBV11-3 to TRBJ2-3; TRBD1 is a possible D gene (5 bases). Germline lookup yields CDR1 SGHNT and CDR2 YENEEA. V lost 5 bases, J lost 2 bases, and 20 bases lay in between. The CDR3 extends over 17 amino acids. CDR3 nucleotide sequence: TGTGCCAGCAGCCCTAAGGCAGGGAAGACGGTCACAGATACGCAGTATTTT. It is translated as CASSPKAGKTVTDTQYF. The variable domain in full, with the rest retrieved from reference TRBV11-3 and TRBJ2-3, is EAGVVQSPRYKIIEKKQPVAFWCNPISGHNTLYWYLQNLGQGPELLIRYENEEAVDDSQLPKDRFSAERLKGVDSTLKIQPAELGDSAVYLCASSPKAGKTVTDTQYFGPGTRLTVL.